This T cell receptor (beta chain) comes out of a study of blood T cell repertoires in COVID-19. V lost 6 bases to trimming and J lost 2 bases; unmatched junction nucleotides: 0. Germline-derived CDR1 and CDR2 are MNHEY and SVGAGI. CDR3 size: 13 residues. TCRdb keeps only in-frame clones here, not all; method: immunoSEQ multiplex PCR. The sample holds more than 50,000 clones, about 93% seen once. Sequencing used peripheral blood. The gene calls are TRBV6-5 and TRBJ1-3; 8 bases fit TRBD1. This TCR derives from an older man with acute or convalescent COVID-19. CDR3 DNA: TGTGCCAGCAGCAGGGGGCCTGGAAACACCATATATTTT. This translates into CASSRGPGNTIYF.